This T cell receptor beta chain was captured by sequencing in a study of beta chain features in type 1 diabetes. Study in general: Researchers looked at 107,917,701 sorted cells across all samples. Study conclusions and caveats: Within patients, naive, central memory and Treg TCRB repertoires seemed more similar than within healthy donors. Junctions at VDJ sites from type 1 diabetes patients had fewer insertions and more deletions.

Worth noting for this clone: As yet, its antigen is unknown.

The collection from each donor was one heparinised blood draw averaging about 110 mL. The authors reverse transcribed all of the isolated RNA, so sequencing captured expressed TCRB transcripts. The method was immunoSEQ multiplex PCR; TCRdb's version includes in-frame clones alone and lacks a portion of them. Among about 340,000 clones listed, 8% were seen once. This CDR3 is built from 15 residues. V lost 6 bases to trimming and J lost 0 bases, with 13 bases between them. CDR1 is MNHEY and CDR2 is SMNVEV in the germline V gene (reference sequence). This TCR came from a woman between 18 and 30 years old in good health. V gene TRBV27 combines with J gene TRBJ2-3; D remains unclear. Sample: central memory CD4+ T cells from blood. The DNA of the CDR3 is TGTGCCAGCAGGACCCGCTGGGCTAGCACAGATACGCAGTATTTT. Translating it yields CASRTRWASTDTQYF.